The source of this TCR beta chain is a study of T cell responses to AZD1222 COVID-19 vaccine. Sequencing was performed with immunoSEQ multiplex PCR; in TCRdb, only in-frame clones are kept and a portion is missing. The sample includes 120,000 or so clones, 85% to 90% of them seen just once. Study results and limitations: Females made up more of the donors, who were largely white British, and clonal diversity may have come out too low. Samples come after the peak T cell response, not at day 14.

V was trimmed by 4 bases and J by 0 bases, leaving 7 bases between them. The length of the CDR3 is 14 residues. The germline V gene has CDR1 MNHNY and CDR2 SVGAGI (reference sequence). In the case of this clone: The antigen remains unidentified.

V is TRBV6-6 and J is TRBJ1-5, with no clear D. This clonotype was obtained from an adult in good health. Sample: peripheral blood, taken on day 0 of AZD1222 vaccination. The CDR3 region has the DNA TGTGCCAGCAGTTCTGGTTATAGCAATCAGCCCCAGCATTTT. It encodes CASSSGYSNQPQHF.